This TCR beta chain was documented in a study of response to subunit inactivated influenza vaccine. This clonotype has a handful of counts. The CDR3 covers 14 residues. Trimming left V 7 bases short and J 7 bases short, with 20 bases between. Germline assignment: CDR1 MDHEN and CDR2 SYDVKM. TCRdb ran MiXCR on the RT-PCR reads and lists one entry per CDR3 protein. Among under 750,000 distinct CDR3 sequences, roughly 10% were seen once, and the ten largest hold about a tenth. This clonotype was obtained from a man between 45 and 60 years old who received an inactivated influenza vaccine. The gene calls are TRBV28 and TRBJ2-7, with a tentative D call TRBD2 (6 bases). This specimen was PBMCs from blood, taken on the day of vaccination. CDR3 region: CASTRLVGLGEQYF. DNA of the CDR3: TGTGCCAGCACGCGACTAGTGGGGCTGGGAGAGCAGTACTTC.